This T cell receptor beta chain was sequenced during a study of human T cells and chemical hapten exposure. Using its own MiXCR run on the RACE reads, TCRdb lists one record per CDR3 protein. The table shows over 60,000 distinct CDR3 sequences, with approximately 10% occurring only once. Time point: patch test 2, 6 weeks after DPC sensitization. Treatment defined: therapeutic diphenylcyclopropenone sensitization with weekly scalp DPC. Germline CDR1 reads SEHNR; CDR2 reads FQNEAQ (reference sequence). V dropped 8 bases and J dropped 5; count of bases not matched to a gene: 8. This CDR3 region has 13 residues.

The V gene is TRBV7-9, the J gene TRBJ1-1; 7 bases align to TRBD1. This TCR was sampled from a woman in her forties or fifties with alopecia areata. Some clones in this sample may be carry-over from other donors' samples. The material was whole blood, obtained in connection with sensitization to the hapten diphenylcyclopropenone (DPC). In DNA, the CDR3 is TGTGCCAGCCGACAGGGAATGAGGACTGAAGCTTTCTTT. Translation gives CASRQGMRTEAFF.